This T cell receptor beta chain came from a study of human T cells and chemical hapten exposure. To note about this clonotype: Its target is unknown.

TCRdb independently ran MiXCR on the RACE reads; one entry per CDR3 protein. The profile shows roughly 100,000 distinct CDR3 sequences, less than 35% of them singletons. Described time point: patch test 3, about 24 weeks after DPC sensitization. Treatment specified: therapeutic diphenylcyclopropenone sensitization with weekly scalp DPC. The germline V and J ends were trimmed by 5 bases and 0 bases, with 11 bases remaining between them. The CDR3 is 15 residues long. The V gene's germline CDR1 is MDHEN and CDR2 SYDVKM. Study observations and caveats: A positive correlation with patch test score was shown by PT1 expanded TCR counts.

The origin of this receptor is a man aged 40-55 years with alopecia areata. Some clones in this sample may be carry-over from other donors' samples. Sequenced material: whole blood, taken in connection with sensitization to the hapten diphenylcyclopropenone (DPC). The chain uses TRBV28 and TRBJ1-5, with TRBD1 as a possible D gene (5 bases). CDR3 loop: CASSGGGYSNQPQHF. For the CDR3, the DNA is TGTGCCAGCAGTGGGGGGGGGTATAGCAATCAGCCCCAGCATTTT.